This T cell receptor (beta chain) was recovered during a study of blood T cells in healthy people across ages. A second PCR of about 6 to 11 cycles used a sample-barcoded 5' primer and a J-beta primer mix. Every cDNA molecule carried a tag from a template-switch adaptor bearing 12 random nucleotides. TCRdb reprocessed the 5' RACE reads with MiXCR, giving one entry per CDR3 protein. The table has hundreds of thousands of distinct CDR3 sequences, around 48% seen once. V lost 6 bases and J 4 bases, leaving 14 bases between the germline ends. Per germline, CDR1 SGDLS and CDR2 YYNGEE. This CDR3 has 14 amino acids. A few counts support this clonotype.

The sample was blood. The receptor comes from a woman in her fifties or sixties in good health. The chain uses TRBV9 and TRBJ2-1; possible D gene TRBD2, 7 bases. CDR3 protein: CASTEGGRYNEQFF. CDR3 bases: TGTGCCAGCACCGAGGGGGGGAGATACAATGAGCAGTTCTTC.